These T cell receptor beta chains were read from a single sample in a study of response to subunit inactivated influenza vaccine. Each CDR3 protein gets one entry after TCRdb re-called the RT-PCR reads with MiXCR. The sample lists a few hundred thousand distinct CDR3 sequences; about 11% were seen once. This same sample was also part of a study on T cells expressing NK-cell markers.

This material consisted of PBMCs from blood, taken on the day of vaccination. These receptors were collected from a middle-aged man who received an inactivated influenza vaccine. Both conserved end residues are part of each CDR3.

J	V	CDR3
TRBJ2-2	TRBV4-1	CASSHMGVGTANTGELFF
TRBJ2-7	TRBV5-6	CASSFMTDSYEQYF
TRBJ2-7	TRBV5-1	CASSSGVRGTVSYEQYF
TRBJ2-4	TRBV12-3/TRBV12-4	CASRRGGVKNIQYF
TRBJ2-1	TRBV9	CASSVAPSQYNEQFF
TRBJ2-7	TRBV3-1	CASSPAGGASYEQYF
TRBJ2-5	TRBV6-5	CASSLRQGARETQYF
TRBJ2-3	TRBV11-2	CASSLFTSMGDTQYF
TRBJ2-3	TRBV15	CATSRDRGRGDEYF
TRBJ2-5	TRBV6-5	CASSYVRAVAETQYF
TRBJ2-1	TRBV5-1	CASSLEGTSSYNEQFF
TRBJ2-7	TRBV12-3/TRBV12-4	CASSPDGTSNEQYF
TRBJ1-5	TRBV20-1	CSATGALSSNQPQHF
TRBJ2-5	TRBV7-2	CASSPLAGQVTQYF
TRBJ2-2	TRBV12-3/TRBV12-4	CASSSQGSGELFF
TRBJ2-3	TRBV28	CASSSRRMTQYF
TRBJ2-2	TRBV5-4	CASSLAPQGANTGELFF
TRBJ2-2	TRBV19	CASSIGVYGDIPNTGELFF
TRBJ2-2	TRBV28	CASSPVFGTFANTGELFF
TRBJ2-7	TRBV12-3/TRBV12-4	CASSLTGGFRSSYEQYF
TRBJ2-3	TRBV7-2	CASSFSLTDLDTQYF
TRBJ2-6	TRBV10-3	CAIGYWVGDFISGANVLTF
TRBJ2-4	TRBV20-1	CSARNRAKNIQYF
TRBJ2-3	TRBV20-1	CSARRRGGPSEDTQYF
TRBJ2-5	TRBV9	CASSVAREGETQYF
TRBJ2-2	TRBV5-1	CASSLSGNAGELFF
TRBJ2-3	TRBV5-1	CASRPENTDTQYF
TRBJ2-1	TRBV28	CATEGSYNEQFF
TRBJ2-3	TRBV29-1	CSAVGGSAGQYF
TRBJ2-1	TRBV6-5	CASSSRTSGGAGEQFF
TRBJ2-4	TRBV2	CASEGAKNIQYF
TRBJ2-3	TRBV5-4	CASKGRNIKGTETDTQYF
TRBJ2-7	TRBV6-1	CASSVSPPYEQYF
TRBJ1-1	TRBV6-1	CASSEIRNTEAFF
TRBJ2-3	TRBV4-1	CASSGQQGVTDTQYF
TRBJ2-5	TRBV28	CASSTLAGGPAQYF
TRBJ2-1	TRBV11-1	CASSLPGTSGRFYNEQFF
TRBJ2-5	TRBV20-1	CSARDGGLAGQETQYF
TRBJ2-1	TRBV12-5	CASNTGGVYNEQFF
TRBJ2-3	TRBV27	CASSPPLSDTQYF
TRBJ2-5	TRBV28	CASSSAIPGTGVVAQYF
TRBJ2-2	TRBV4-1	CASSLLQGATGELFF
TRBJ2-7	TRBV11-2	CASSLASGPTTEQYF
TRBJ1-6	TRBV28	CASSVTGSSPLHF
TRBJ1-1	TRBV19	CASSMGLNTEAFF
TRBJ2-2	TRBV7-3	CASSLNGGLYTGELFF
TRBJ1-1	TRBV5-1	CASSPAGIQGAFF
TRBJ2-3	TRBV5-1	CASSVPGQGSDTQYF
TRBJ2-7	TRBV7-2	CASSSTFSAGRYEQYF
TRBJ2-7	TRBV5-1	CASTPEGRAYEQYF
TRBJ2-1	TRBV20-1	CSARDLAQEQFF
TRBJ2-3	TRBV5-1	CASSLEGADTQYF
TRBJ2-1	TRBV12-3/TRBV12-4	CASSTRGRHYNEQFF
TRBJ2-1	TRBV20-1	CSAEYREGQFF
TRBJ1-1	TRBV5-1	CASSTGQVDLNTEAFF
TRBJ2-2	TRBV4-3	CASSQVWQDPGELFF